This is a list of T cell receptor beta chains from one sample in a study of cytomegalovirus exposure and HLA in healthy donors. Profiled with immunoSEQ multiplex PCR; TCRdb holds only in-frame clones, not every one. The table lists approximately 150,000 clones, over 60% of them singletons, with about 2% in the top ten. Sequencing was performed on PBMCs. The receptors were sampled from a woman aged 40 to 55 in good health and CMV-seronegative. CDR3s include the opening cysteine and the closing phenylalanine or tryptophan.

TRBJ1-5	TRBV28	CASCGAQGRSPQHF
TRBJ1-4	TRBV6-5	CASSLNGAVEKLFF
TRBJ1-5	TRBV10-2	CASSFRDQPQHF
TRBJ1-2	TRBV5-1	CASSWGQLNYGYTF
TRBJ1-1	TRBV6-1	CASRPTGGNTEAFF
TRBJ2-6	TRBV11-3	CASSPGQGRAGANVLTF
TRBJ1-5	TRBV30	CAWSVQDQPQHF
TRBJ2-1	TRBV4-2	CASSQGTSGRHFPTNEQFF
TRBJ2-1	TRBV4-2	CASVGLAGDNEQFF
TRBJ1-1	TRBV4-1	CASSQDRAQMNTEAFF
TRBJ1-3	TRBV2	CASSDLGTGAGNTIYF
TRBJ1-3	TRBV30	CAWGRGSGNTIYF
TRBJ1-1	TRBV11-1	CASSSPGQGITEAFF
TRBJ1-3	TRBV5-1	CASSLWGLSGNTIYF
TRBJ1-1	TRBV15	CATSRDPGVTEAFF
TRBJ2-3	TRBV25-1	CASSLAGRADTQYF
TRBJ2-1	TRBV19	CASSITWDRARSEQFF
TRBJ2-7	TRBV10-1	CASSDHYEQYF
TRBJ1-5	TRBV28	CASSLRMPDQPQHF
TRBJ1-2	TRBV28	CASSPGDYGYTF
TRBJ2-3	TRBV23-1	CASPSGDRSTDTQYF
TRBJ1-1	TRBV6-5	CASSYSGGKDTEAFF
TRBJ1-1	TRBV5-6	CASSFYWQVNTEAFF
TRBJ1-1	TRBV6-5	CASRRQGYMNTEAFF
TRBJ2-3	TRBV5-1	CASSLVSGGAEDTQYF
TRBJ2-5	TRBV28	CASSLRSKTQYF
TRBJ2-7	TRBV6-5	CASSYSKPLIGEQYF
TRBJ2-1	TRBV19	CASSMQGPGTGDEQFF
TRBJ1-4	TRBV7-9	CASSLARQGKVEEKLFF
TRBJ1-1	TRBV5-4	CASSLGRGARLNTEAFF
TRBJ1-5	TRBV7-9	CASSPQDSSNQPQHF
TRBJ2-5	TRBV18	CASSHGWRETQYF
NA	TRBV5-1	CASSKRRDRDHEQYF
TRBJ1-5	TRBV28	CASSSGTGGGSNQPQHF
TRBJ1-5	TRBV6-5	CASSYQGQPQHF
TRBJ2-7	TRBV14	CASSQFTSSYEQYF
TRBJ1-6	TRBV5-1	CASSSTFGQGGNSPLHF
TRBJ1-6	TRBV6-5	CASSYTGISGSPLHF
TRBJ2-2	TRBV5-1	CASSPLTSGGADTGELFF
TRBJ1-5	TRBV30	CAWSHGQRGNQPQHF
TRBJ2-7	TRBV4-2	CASSQDHSSYEQYF
TRBJ2-1	TRBV25-1	CASATGTGEYNEQFF
TRBJ1-1	TRBV6-5	CASSGGTQAFF
TRBJ1-2	TRBV7-6	CASSVQGYGYTF
NA	TRBV6-1	CASSGPLGTGGYEQYF
TRBJ1-1	TRBV6-5	CASSYPRGSGEAFF
TRBJ2-7	TRBV7-6	CASSAGGGAGYEQYF
TRBJ1-1	TRBV18	CASSPDRERTEAFF
TRBJ1-2	TRBV18	CASSYQGGYTF
TRBJ1-1	TRBV12-5	CASGLNRATEAFF
TRBJ1-3	TRBV7-9	CASSPTRTVSGNTIYF
TRBJ1-5	TRBV19	CASSGGLGYNQPQHF
TRBJ1-1	TRBV6-5	CASSYGGAEAFF